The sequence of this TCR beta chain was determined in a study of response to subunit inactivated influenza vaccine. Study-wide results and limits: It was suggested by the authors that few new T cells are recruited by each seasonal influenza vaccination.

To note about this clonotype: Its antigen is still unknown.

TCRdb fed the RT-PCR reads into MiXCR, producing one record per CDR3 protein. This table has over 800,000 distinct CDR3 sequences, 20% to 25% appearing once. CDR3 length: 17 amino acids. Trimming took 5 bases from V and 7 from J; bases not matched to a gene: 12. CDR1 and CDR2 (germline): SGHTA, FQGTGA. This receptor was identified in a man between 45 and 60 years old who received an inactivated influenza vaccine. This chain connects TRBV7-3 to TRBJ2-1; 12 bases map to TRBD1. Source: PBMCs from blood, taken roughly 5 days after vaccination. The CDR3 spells CASSAIPGQGAQNEQFF. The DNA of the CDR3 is TGTGCCAGCAGCGCGATACCGGGACAGGGGGCGCAGAATGAGCAGTTCTTC.